Listed here are 5 T cell receptor beta chains from one sample, sequenced in a study of OX40 agonist ivuxolimab in advanced cancers. Some clones are missing from TCRdb's copy, which holds only in-frame ones; the method was immunoSEQ multiplex PCR. The sample has about 38,000 clones, about 80% seen once. The sample in question was CD4+ or CD8+ T cells sorted from blood, obtained in a trial of the OX40 agonist ivuxolimab. The receptors derive from an adult with an advanced solid tumor such as melanoma, head and neck, liver or kidney cancer.

This clone was observed a handful of times. Here the CDR3 reads CASSRGGMGTDTQYF. The CDR3 nucleotides read TGTGCCAGTAGCAGGGGGGGTATGGGCACAGATACGCAGTATTTT. The V gene is TRBV19, the J gene TRBJ2-3, with D tentatively TRBD1 or TRBD2 (7 bases each). CDR3 size: 15 residues. The germline gives CDR1 LNHDA, CDR2 SQIVND (reference sequence). V shed 6 bases and J shed 1 base, with 14 bases lying between them.

The chain carries TRBV9 and TRBJ2-5; maybe TRBD2 (5 bases). CDR1 is SGDLS and CDR2 is YYNGEE in the germline V gene. The CDR3 spans 14 residues. Trimming removed 0 bases from V and 2 bases from J, with 8 bases in between. CDR3 DNA: TGTGCCAGCAGCGTAGGAGGGTTTCAAGAGACCCAGTACTTC. This translates into CASSVGGFQETQYF.

The chain uses TRBV7-2 and TRBJ1-2; D not certain. The length of the CDR3 is 12 residues. CDR1 and CDR2 (germline): SGHTA, FQGNSA. The V and J ends lost 1 base and 4 bases respectively, with 4 bases between them. The CDR3 DNA sequence: TGTGCCAGCAGCTTAGGGACCTATGGCTACACCTTC. The encoded protein is CASSLGTYGYTF.

This clone was seen once. The genes are TRBV30 and TRBJ1-5; possible D gene TRBD1, 5 bases. Germline assignment: CDR1 GTSNPN and CDR2 SVGIG (reference sequence). The CDR3 has 15 residues. V was trimmed by 0 bases and J by 0 bases, leaving 9 bases between them. The CDR3 region is CAWSVGTNSNQPQHF. CDR3 nucleotides: TGTGCCTGGAGTGTTGGGACCAATAGCAATCAGCCCCAGCATTTT.

The chain links TRBV11-3 to TRBJ2-1; 9 bases align to TRBD2. Looked up from germline, CDR1 is SGHNT and CDR2 is YENEEA. Trimming cost V 5 bases and J 7 bases; bases outside gene matches: 12. This CDR3 has 16 residues. CDR3 region: CASSREASGIGNEQFF. DNA for the CDR3: TGTGCCAGCAGCCGAGAGGCTAGCGGGATAGGGAATGAGCAGTTCTTC.